This T cell receptor (beta chain) came from a study of blood T cell repertoires in COVID-19. Study in general: Samples representing acute and convalescent COVID-19 were sourced from the United States, Italy and Spain. T cells, B-cell-depleted T cells, or PBMCs supplied cDNA or gDNA.

Germline-derived CDR1 and CDR2 are SEHNR and FQNEAQ (reference sequence). The germline V and J ends were trimmed by 4 bases and 0 bases, with 10 bases remaining between them. The CDR3 consists of 14 residues. Authors' data handling: The assay estimated nucleated cells by amplifying reference gene primers. Generated by immunoSEQ multiplex PCR, the TCRdb table keeps only in-frame clones and is missing some. V and J calls and clone size are those listed in that table; D and trimming were worked out from the DNA. Among about 220,000 clones listed, around three quarters were seen once. This chain uses TRBV7-9 with TRBJ2-7, with D perhaps TRBD1 (6 bases). This receptor was obtained from a woman in her 70s with acute or convalescent COVID-19. The sequenced sample was peripheral blood. Here the CDR3 DNA reads TGTGCCAGCAGCTCTTGGACAGCCTCCTACGAGCAGTACTTC. As protein: CASSSWTASYEQYF.